The TCR beta chain described here comes from a study of blood T cell repertoires in COVID-19 (TCRdb year 2020). Context from the whole study: Collaborator samples came from the United States, Italy and Spain and covered acute and convalescent phases of COVID-19. The material from the prospective study consisted of cDNA or gDNA derived from T cells, B-cell-depleted T cells, or PBMCs. Subjects who had been exposed to COVID-19, were actively infected with it, or had recovered from it provided the deeply sampled blood TCRbeta repertoires that made up the dataset. A freely available public database, intended as a resource for researchers studying the immune response to SARS-CoV-2, is where the repertoires were released. The samples were drawn from two sources: the first 160 participants of the ongoing ImmuneRACE study, and 1,000 to 1,500 subjects contributed by 6 global collaborators. Nearly every sample came with metadata listing a de-identified subject ID, COVID-19 status, age in years and sex. Where HLA class I and class II types were available, the types were taken from metadata supplied by the sample provider, not from assay-based typing.

The paper's findings and limits, for the study overall: How much clinical and demographic metadata was included differed by source and by participant, and the metadata was provided uncurated.

The immunoSEQ Assay, a bias-controlled multiplex PCR, was used to amplify TCRbeta CDR3 regions from genomic DNA. Turning to the authors' computational methods: The number of nucleated cells in each sample was estimated from the amplification of reference gene primers within the assay. Sequence reads were collapsed and filtered to measure the absolute abundance of every unique TCRbeta CDR3 rearrangement. For each sample, productive Simpson clonality was calculated by taking the square root of Simpson's diversity index across productive rearrangements. As stored in TCRdb, this immuneACCESS dataset retains in-frame rearrangements with V and J assigned. A fraction of the clones does not appear; measured against another copy, unresolved V genes explain less than half of the discrepancy, and the remainder lacks a known reason. V, J and clone size were drawn from that table, and D and trimming were deduced from the DNA. Within this sample are about 240,000 clones, with approximately 86% of them counted one time only. The ten largest clonotypes hold around 7.3% of the sample.

Turning to this clone: This clone's antigen is unknown. No base quality information exists; no much larger clone differs at one position.

Collaborating institutions collected whole blood in K2EDTA tubes following their own protocols. For TCRbeta analysis, collaborators shipped samples as frozen whole blood, isolated PBMCs, or DNA extracted from either of those sample types. Material: peripheral blood. The receptor's source is a woman in her 70s with active or convalescent COVID-19.

The nucleotides read TGTGCTTCCCGGGACAGGATGAACACTGAAGCTTTCTTT. Its coded protein is CASRDRMNTEAFF. The chain links TRBV24-1 with TRBJ1-1, with 8 middle bases fitting TRBD1. CDR1 and CDR2 were assigned from the germline V gene as KGHDR and SFDVKD. The CDR3 starts with the cysteine, ends with the phenylalanine, and has 13 residues. The entry retains the CDR3 DNA only, 39 bases that are in frame from base 1.